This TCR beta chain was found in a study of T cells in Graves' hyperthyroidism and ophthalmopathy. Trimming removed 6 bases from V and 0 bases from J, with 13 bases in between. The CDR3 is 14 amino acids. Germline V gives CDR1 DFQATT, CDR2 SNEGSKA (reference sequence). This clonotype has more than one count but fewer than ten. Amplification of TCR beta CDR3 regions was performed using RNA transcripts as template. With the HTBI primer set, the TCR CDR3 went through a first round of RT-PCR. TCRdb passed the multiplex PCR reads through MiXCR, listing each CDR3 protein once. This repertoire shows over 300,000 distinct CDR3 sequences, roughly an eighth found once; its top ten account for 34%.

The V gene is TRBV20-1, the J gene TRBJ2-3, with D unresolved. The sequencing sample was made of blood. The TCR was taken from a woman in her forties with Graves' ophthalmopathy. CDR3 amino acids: CSAKGAPSTDTQYF. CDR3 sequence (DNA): TGCAGTGCGAAGGGTGCCCCAAGCACAGATACGCAGTATTTT.